Listed below are T cell receptor beta chains from one sample, sequenced in a study of CD8 T cells in Susac syndrome. TCRdb called the immunoSEQ multiplex PCR reads again in MiXCR, with one record for every CDR3 protein. This sample carries around 270,000 distinct CDR3 sequences, approximately 85% of them seen once, and the ten largest clones take 0.2% to 0.25%. The sequencing input was CD8+ T cells from PBMCs. These receptors originate from a human donor with multiple sclerosis. CDR3s include the opening cysteine and the closing phenylalanine or tryptophan. A D gene is named only where the DNA matches it firmly. Expanded clones are given a class, and other clones once, few, many or no size at all.

.,TRBD2,TRBV20-1,TRBJ2-1,TGCAGTGCTGGCCCGGGACTACCGCTCTACAATGAGCAGTTCTTC,CSAGPGLPLYNEQFF
.,.,TRBV24-1,TRBJ2-2,TGTGCCACCAGTGATGGGGACGGCTGGGGGGAGCTGTTTTTT,CATSDGDGWGELFF
.,.,TRBV28,TRBJ2-7,TGTGCCAGCAGTTCGGGCCTTTATGTTTACGAGCAGTACTTC,CASSSGLYVYEQYF
.,TRBD2,TRBV6-5,TRBJ2-1,TGTGCCAGCAGTCGGACTAGCGGGAGAAATAAGCAGTTCTTC,CASSRTSGRNKQFF
.,.,TRBV4-2,TRBJ2-3,TGCGCCAGCAGCCAAAGAACGGGCGCAGGCACAGATACGCAGTATTTT,CASSQRTGAGTDTQYF
once,.,TRBV30,TRBJ1-5,TGTGCCTGGAGTGTAACAGGTAGCAATCAGCCCCAGCATTTT,CAWSVTGSNQPQHF
.,TRBD1,TRBV28,TRBJ2-7,TGTGCCAGCAAACTATCCGGGACAGTGTCCTACGAGCAGTACTTC,CASKLSGTVSYEQYF
.,TRBD1,TRBV4-3,TRBJ2-6,TGCGCCAGCAGCCAAGATAGGACAGGGTTGGGCTCTGGGGCCAACGTCCTGACTTTC,CASSQDRTGLGSGANVLTF
.,.,TRBV2,TRBJ2-1,TGTGCCTGCTGGGACCCGAAGTCCGAGCAGTTCTTC,CACWDPKSEQFF
.,.,TRBV3-1,TRBJ2-1,TGTGCCAGCAGCTCCCCTAGCGATGAGCAGTTCTTC,CASSSPSDEQFF
.,.,TRBV30,TRBJ1-2,TGTGCCTGGAGGGGGATACGGACTCCGATCAACTATGGCTACACCTTC,CAWRGIRTPINYGYTF
.,TRBD1,TRBV14,TRBJ2-5,TGTGCCAGCAGCCAAGTGACAGGGGCCCCCATCCAAGAGACCCAGTACTTC,CASSQVTGAPIQETQYF
.,.,TRBV5-6,TRBJ1-5,TGTGCCAGCAGCTTCAGGGTTGCAGGTCAGCCCCAGCATTTT,CASSFRVAGQPQHF
.,TRBD2,TRBV29-1,TRBJ2-2,TGCAGCGTCACCGGGACTAGCGGGACCGGGGAGCTGTTTTTT,CSVTGTSGTGELFF
.,.,TRBV4-3,TRBJ1-2,TGCGCCAGCAGCCAAGAGGCAGGGACCTATGGCTACACCTTC,CASSQEAGTYGYTF
.,.,TRBV19,TRBJ2-1,TGTGCCAGTAGTTTGAGTACCTACAATGAGCAGTTCTTC,CASSLSTYNEQFF
.,TRBD1,TRBV27,TRBJ2-7,TGTGCCAGCGGTTTAAGTGGACAGGCCTACGAGCAGTACTTC,CASGLSGQAYEQYF
.,.,TRBV27,TRBJ2-1,TGTGCCAGCAGAGCAACAGTCTTCAATGAGCAGTTCTTC,CASRATVFNEQFF
.,.,TRBV19,TRBJ2-7,TGTGCCAGTAGTCCAGACGATAGGGCCTACGAGCAGTACTTC,CASSPDDRAYEQYF
.,.,TRBV19,TRBJ1-1,TGTGCCAGTAGTGGAGACCTCGCCGAAGCTTTCTTT,CASSGDLAEAFF
.,.,TRBV11-2,TRBJ1-2,TGTGCCAGCAGCGGGATGGCCTATGGCTACACCTTC,CASSGMAYGYTF
.,TRBD2,TRBV6-2/TRBV6-3,TRBJ2-7,TGTGCCAGCAGTTACCCCGGACTAGCGGGAGGGAACTACGAGCAGTACTTC,CASSYPGLAGGNYEQYF
.,.,TRBV4-3,TRBJ2-7,TGCGCCAGCAGCCAAGATCTTCTAAGATATAGAGGGGTCGGCGAGCAGTACTTC,CASSQDLLRYRGVGEQYF
.,.,TRBV6-1,TRBJ1-1,TGTGCCAGCAAGGCCTCGGGGCTCGACACTGAAGCTTTCTTT,CASKASGLDTEAFF